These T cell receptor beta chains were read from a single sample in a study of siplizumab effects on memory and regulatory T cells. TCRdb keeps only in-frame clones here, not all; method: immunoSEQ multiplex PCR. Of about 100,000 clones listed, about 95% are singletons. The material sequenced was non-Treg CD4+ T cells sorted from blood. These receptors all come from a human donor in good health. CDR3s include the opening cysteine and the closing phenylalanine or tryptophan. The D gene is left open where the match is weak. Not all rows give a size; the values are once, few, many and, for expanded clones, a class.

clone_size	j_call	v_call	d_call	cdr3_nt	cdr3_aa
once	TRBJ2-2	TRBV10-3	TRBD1	TGTGCCATCAGGGTTGAGACAGGGGCGAACACCGGGGAGCTGTTTTTT	CAIRVETGANTGELFF
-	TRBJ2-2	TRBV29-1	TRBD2	TGCAGCGTTCGCTCCCGAGCCGGGCTAGCGGAAGTAGGTACCGGGGAGCTGTTTTTT	CSVRSRAGLAEVGTGELFF
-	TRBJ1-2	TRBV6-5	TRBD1	TGTGCCAGCAGTTACTCGAAAGGGGCCAGGGGGCTTGGCTACACCTTC	CASSYSKGARGLGYTF
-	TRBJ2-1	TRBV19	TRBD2	TGTGCCAGTGCCAGACTAGCGGGAGGGAATGAGCAGTTCTTC	CASARLAGGNEQFF
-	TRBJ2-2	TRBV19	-	TGTGCCAGCCAAAAGGGCGGGATAAACACCGGGGAGCTGTTTTTT	CASQKGGINTGELFF
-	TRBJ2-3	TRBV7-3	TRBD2	TGTGCCAGCAGCCGAGGGGGACTAGCGGGAGGGCCATGGGATACGCAGTATTTT	CASSRGGLAGGPWDTQYF
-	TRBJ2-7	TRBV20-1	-	TGCAGTGCCCTACAGGGCTACGAGCAGTACTTC	CSALQGYEQYF
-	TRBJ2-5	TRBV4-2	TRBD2	TGTGCCAGCAGCCAAGTTAGCGGGAGGGGGGGTGAGACCCAGTACTTC	CASSQVSGRGGETQYF
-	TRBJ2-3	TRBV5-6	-	TGTGCCAGCAGCATAATCCGTTACACAGATACGCAGTATTTT	CASSIIRYTDTQYF
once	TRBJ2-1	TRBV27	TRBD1	TGTGCCAGCAGTTACACGGTCCCGGGACAGGTTAACAATGAGCAGTTCTTC	CASSYTVPGQVNNEQFF
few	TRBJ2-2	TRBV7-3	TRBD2	TGTGCCAGCAGCCCAAACAGCCCGGGACTAGCGGGAGCTGACACCGGGGAGCTGTTTTTT	CASSPNSPGLAGADTGELFF
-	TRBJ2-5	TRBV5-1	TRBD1	TGCGCCAGCAGCTTAGGGACAGGCACTATAGAGACCCAGTACTTC	CASSLGTGTIETQYF
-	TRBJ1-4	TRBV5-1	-	TGCGCCAGCAGCTTAGCAGGGACAACTAATGAAAAACTGTTTTTT	CASSLAGTTNEKLFF
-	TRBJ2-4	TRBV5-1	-	TGCGCCAGCAGCTCTGGGGGTTTAGCCATTCAGTACTTC	CASSSGGLAIQYF
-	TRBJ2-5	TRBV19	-	TGTGCCAGTAGCGACTACCTCCAAGAGACCCAGTACTTC	CASSDYLQETQYF
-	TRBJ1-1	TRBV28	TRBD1	TGTGCCAGCAGTTTTCTGACAGGGGAGGTCAACACTGAAGCTTTCTTT	CASSFLTGEVNTEAFF
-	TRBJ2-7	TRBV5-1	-	TGCGCCAGCAGCTTGGAGGGGACCCCTGACGAGCAGTACTTC	CASSLEGTPDEQYF
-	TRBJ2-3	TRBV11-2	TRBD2	TGTGCCAGCAGCTTACGTGGCACGGGAGGGGCCTCGGTGGATACGCAGTATTTT	CASSLRGTGGASVDTQYF
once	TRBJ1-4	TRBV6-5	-	TGTGCCAGCAGCCCGCTCGTAGCTAATGAAAAACTGTTTTTT	CASSPLVANEKLFF
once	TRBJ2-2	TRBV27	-	TGTGCCAGCAGCGGTCAACTAACCGGGGAGCTGTTTTTT	CASSGQLTGELFF
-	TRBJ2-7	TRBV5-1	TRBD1	TGCGCCAGCAGCTCCGAGGGACAGGCCTACGAGCAGTACTTC	CASSSEGQAYEQYF
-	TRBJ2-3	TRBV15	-	TGTGCCACCAGCAGAGATGGTCGGATAGCTAGCACAGATACGCAGTATTTT	CATSRDGRIASTDTQYF
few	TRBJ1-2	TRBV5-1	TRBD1	TGCGCCAGCAGCCCTACTAACAACAGGGGGCAGGGCTATGGCTACACCTTC	CASSPTNNRGQGYGYTF
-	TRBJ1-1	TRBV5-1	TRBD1	TGCGCCAGCAGCTTGTCAGACAGGGATGGAGCATATGAAGCTTTCTTT	CASSLSDRDGAYEAFF
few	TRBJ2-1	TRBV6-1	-	TGTGCCATTTACGGCGAGGGGAGCTCCTACAATGAGCAGTTCTTC	CAIYGEGSSYNEQFF
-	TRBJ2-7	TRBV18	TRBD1	TGTGCCAGCTCACCCTCGGGACAGTACGAGCAGTACTTC	CASSPSGQYEQYF
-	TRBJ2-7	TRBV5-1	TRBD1	TGCGCCAGCAGCCAAGGGGACAGCAGGTCCGAGCAGTACTTC	CASSQGDSRSEQYF
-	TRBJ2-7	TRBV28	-	TGTGCCAGCAGTGAGAACAGAAGGGGCGAGCAGTACTTC	CASSENRRGEQYF
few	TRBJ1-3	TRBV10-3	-	TGTGCCACTCAGAGCTCTGGAAACACCATATATTTT	CATQSSGNTIYF
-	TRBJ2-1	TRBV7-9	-	TGTGCCAGCAGCTCCCCCACATTAGGGCCTATACAAGGAGGTGAGCAGTTCTTC	CASSSPTLGPIQGGEQFF
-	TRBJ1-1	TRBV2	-	TGTGCCAGCACCCCCTCCCAAGGGGGCACTGAAGCTTTCTTT	CASTPSQGGTEAFF
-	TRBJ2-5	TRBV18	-	TGTGCCAGCTCACCAGAGGAGACCCAGTACTTC	CASSPEETQYF
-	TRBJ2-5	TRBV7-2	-	TGTGCCAGCAGCGTGTCCTCCCAAGAGACCCAGTACTTC	CASSVSSQETQYF
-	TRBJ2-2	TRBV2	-	TGTGCCAGCAGTGAAGGGCAGGGAAACACCGGGGAGCTGTTTTTT	CASSEGQGNTGELFF
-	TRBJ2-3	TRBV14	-	TGTGCCAGCAGCCAAGATCTGGCAGATACGCAGTATTTT	CASSQDLADTQYF
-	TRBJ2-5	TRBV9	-	TGTGCCAGCAGCGTGGGACATGCTCAAGAGACCCAGTACTTC	CASSVGHAQETQYF
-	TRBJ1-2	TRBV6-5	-	TGTGCCAGCAGTTACTCGAGGGCAGACTATGGCTACACCTTC	CASSYSRADYGYTF
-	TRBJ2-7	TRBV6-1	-	TGTGCCAGCAGTGCCAGGGTACCCTACGAGCAGTACTTC	CASSARVPYEQYF
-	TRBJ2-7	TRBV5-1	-	TGCGCCAGCAGCTCCGGGACACCAGCCTACGAGCAGTACTTC	CASSSGTPAYEQYF
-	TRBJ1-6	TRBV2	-	TGTGCCATAGGGACCGCCGAGAGCTCCTATAATTCACCCCTCCACTTT	CAIGTAESSYNSPLHF
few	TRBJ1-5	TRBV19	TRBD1	TGTGCCAGTAGATTGACAGGGAGTAATCAGCCCCAGCATTTT	CASRLTGSNQPQHF